Below, 2 T cell receptor beta chains from the same sample are listed, as sequenced in a study of T-cell memory formation after mild COVID-19. TCRdb fed the 5' RACE reads into MiXCR, producing one record per CDR3 protein. The sample comprises more than 250,000 distinct CDR3 sequences, around 15% of which are singletons, and roughly a fifth rests with the top ten. The material sequenced was PBMCs or a T cell subset sorted from them (not recorded which). All receptors derive from a man aged 18 to 30 who had mild COVID-19 (a few samples of this study predate the infection). Cell type and time point are not known.

The chain couples TRBV7-9 to TRBJ2-5; D may be TRBD1 (5 bases). The CDR3 spans 14 residues. Trimming removed 6 bases from V and 2 bases from J, with 13 bases in between. Looked up from germline, CDR1 is SEHNR and CDR2 is FQNEAQ (reference sequence). In nucleotides, the CDR3 is TGTGCCAGCAGATTTCAGGGATCACAAGAGACCCAGTACTTC. Protein product: CASRFQGSQETQYF. Looking up the rest from reference TRBV7-9 and TRBJ2-5 gives the full variable domain: DTGVSQNPRHKITKRGQNVTFRCDPISEHNRLYWYRQTLGQGPEFLTYFQNEAQLEKSRLLSDRFSAERPKGSFSTLEIQRTEQGDSAMYLCASRFQGSQETQYFGPGTRLLVL.

This clonotype was seen a handful of times. The chain couples TRBV7-2 to TRBJ1-2, with D possibly matching TRBD1 (6 bases). The CDR3 totals 13 residues. The V gene lost 2 bases and the J gene lost 8 bases, with 12 bases spanning the gap. CDR1 and CDR2 from the germline V gene are SGHTA and FQGNSA. CDR3: CASSLLGAGGYTF. The CDR3 DNA is TGTGCCAGCAGCTTATTGGGGGCAGGAGGCTACACCTTC.